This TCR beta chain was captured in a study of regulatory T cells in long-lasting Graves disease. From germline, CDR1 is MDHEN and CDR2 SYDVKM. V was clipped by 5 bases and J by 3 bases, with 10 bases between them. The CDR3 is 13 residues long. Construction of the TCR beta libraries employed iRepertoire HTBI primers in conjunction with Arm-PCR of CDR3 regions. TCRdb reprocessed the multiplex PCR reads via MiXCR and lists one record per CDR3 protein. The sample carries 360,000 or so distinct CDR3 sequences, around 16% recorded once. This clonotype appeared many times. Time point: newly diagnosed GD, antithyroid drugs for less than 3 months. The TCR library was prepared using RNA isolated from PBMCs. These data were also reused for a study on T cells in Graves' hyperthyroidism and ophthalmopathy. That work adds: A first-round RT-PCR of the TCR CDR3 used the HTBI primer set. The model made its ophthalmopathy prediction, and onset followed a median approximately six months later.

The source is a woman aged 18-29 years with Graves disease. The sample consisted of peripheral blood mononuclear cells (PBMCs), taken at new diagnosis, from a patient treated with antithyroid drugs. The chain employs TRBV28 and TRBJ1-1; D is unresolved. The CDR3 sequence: CASSAGSYTEAFF. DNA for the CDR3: TGTGCCAGCAGTGCGGGGTCTTACACTGAAGCTTTCTTT.